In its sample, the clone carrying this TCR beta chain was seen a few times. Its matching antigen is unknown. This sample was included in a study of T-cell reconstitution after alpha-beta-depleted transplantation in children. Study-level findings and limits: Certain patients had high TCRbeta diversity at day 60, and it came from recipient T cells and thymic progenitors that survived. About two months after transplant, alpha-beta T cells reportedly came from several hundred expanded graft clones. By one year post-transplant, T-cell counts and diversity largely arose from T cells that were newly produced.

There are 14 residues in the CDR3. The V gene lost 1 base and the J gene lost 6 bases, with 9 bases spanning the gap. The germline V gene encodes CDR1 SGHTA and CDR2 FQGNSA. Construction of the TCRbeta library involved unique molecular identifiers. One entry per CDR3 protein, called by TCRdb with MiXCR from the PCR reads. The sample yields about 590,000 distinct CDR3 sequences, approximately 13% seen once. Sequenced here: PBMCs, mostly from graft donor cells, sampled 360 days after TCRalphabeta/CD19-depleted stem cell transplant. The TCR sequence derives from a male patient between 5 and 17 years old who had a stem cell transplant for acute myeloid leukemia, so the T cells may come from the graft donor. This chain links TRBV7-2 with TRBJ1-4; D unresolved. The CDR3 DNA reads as TGTGCCAGCAGCTTAGGGGGTTTAGATGAAAAACTGTTTTTT. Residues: CASSLGGLDEKLFF.